This TCR beta chain was retrieved from a study of T-cell reconstitution after alpha-beta-depleted transplantation in children. The study's findings and limits: T-cell counts and diversity at one year post-transplant came mainly from newly produced T cells.

Preparation of the TCRbeta library involved a method that used unique molecular identifiers. MiXCR, applied by TCRdb to the PCR reads, yields one record per CDR3 protein. The profile shows under 750,000 distinct CDR3 sequences, under 25% of them singletons. This clonotype was observed many times. Its antigen remains unknown. Specimen: PBMCs, mostly from graft donor cells, collected 360 days after TCRalphabeta/CD19-depleted stem cell transplant. The TCR was taken from a boy younger than two who had a stem cell transplant for acute myeloid leukemia, so the T cells may come from the graft donor.

The CDR3 protein is CASSEQGRHGYTF. DNA of the CDR3: TGTGCCAGCAGCGAACAGGGGCGTCATGGCTACACCTTC. The chain employs TRBV13 and TRBJ1-2; 7 bases fit TRBD1. With 5 bases clipped from V and 6 bases from J, the junction kept 6 bases outside the gene matches. The CDR3 has 13 amino acids. Germline V CDR1 and CDR2: PRHDT, FYEKMQ (reference sequence). The complete variable domain, with remaining parts taken from reference TRBV13 and TRBJ1-2, reads AAGVIQSPRHLIKEKRETATLKCYPIPRHDTVYWYQQGPGQDPQFLISFYEKMQSDKGSIPDRFSAQQFSDYHSELNMSSLELGDSALYFCASSEQGRHGYTFGSGTRLTVV.